The 12 T cell receptor beta chains in this list originate from one sample, sequenced in a study of breast tumors, draining lymph nodes, adjacent tissues. One entry per CDR3 protein, called by TCRdb with MiXCR from the multiplex PCR reads. The table records tens of thousands of distinct CDR3 sequences, roughly three fifths of them present only once. Material: breast tumor tissue. Source of these receptors: a female donor with breast cancer. Some clones in this sample may be carry-over from other donors' samples.

The V call is TRBV9, the J call TRBJ2-3, with 11 bases identical to TRBD2. In germline, CDR1 is SGDLS, CDR2 YYNGEE. Germline trimming cut 4 bases from V and 2 bases from J; bases unmatched to any gene: 6. The CDR3 consists of 16 residues. The CDR3 here is CASSTLTSGDTDTQYF. The CDR3, as DNA: TGTGCCAGCAGCACTCTGACTAGCGGGGACACAGATACGCAGTATTTT.

The J gene is TRBJ1-1, the V gene TRBV11-1; no clear D gene. Trimming took off 5 bases at V and 7 bases at J, with 11 bases between the two ends. CDR1 SGHAT and CDR2 FQDESV come from the germline V gene (reference sequence). This CDR3 contains 12 residues. The CDR3 loop is CASSPAHSEAFF. CDR3 in DNA: TGTGCCAGCAGCCCCGCCCACAGTGAAGCTTTCTTT.

This clonotype was counted many times. CDR3: CASSYSPTGGRNEQFF. CDR3 nucleotides: TGTGCCAGCAGTTACTCTCCGACAGGGGGGAGGAATGAGCAGTTCTTC. This rearrangement joins TRBV6-5 to TRBJ2-1, with TRBD1 matching 9 bases. This CDR3 contains 16 residues. Per the germline V gene, CDR1 is MNHEY and CDR2 is SVGAGI. The trim removed 0 bases at V and 7 bases at J, leaving 7 bases unmatched.

V is TRBV5-1 and J is TRBJ2-7; no clear D. The germline V gene has CDR1 SGHRS and CDR2 YFSETQ. V lost 3 bases to trimming and J lost 5 bases, with 12 bases between them. The CDR3 length is 13 residues. The CDR3 reads CASSSFRSHEQYF. CDR3 in DNA: TGCGCCAGCAGCTCCTTCCGTTCTCACGAGCAGTACTTC.

Comment on this clonotype: A read error is possible here, since a much larger clone lies one base away. The chain employs TRBV7-8 and TRBJ1-1, with D hard to call. This CDR3 contains 15 residues. Germline CDR1 is SGHVS and CDR2 is FQNEAQ. CDR3 in amino acids: CASGLLTRANTEAFF. CDR3 coding DNA: TGTGCCAGCGGCTTATTAACAAGGGCGAACACTGAAGCTTTCTTT. The full variable domain, in which reference TRBV7-8 and TRBJ1-1 provide the parts outside the CDR3, is GAGVSQSPRYKVAKRGQDVALRCDPISGHVSLFWYQQALGQGPEFLTYFQNEAQLDKSGLPSDRFFAERPEGSVSTLKIQRTQQEDSAVYLCASGLLTRANTEAFFGQGTRLTVV.

In this sample, this clonotype is medium-sized (0.01 to 0.1%). The gene calls are TRBV29-1 and TRBJ2-5; 10 bases fit TRBD2. The germline V gene encodes CDR1 SQVTM and CDR2 ANQGSEA. The CDR3 sequence is 13 residues long. Trimming removed 8 bases from V and 5 bases from J; junction bases left unmatched: 8. CDR3: CSHAVTSGETQYF. The CDR3 nucleotides read TGCAGCCACGCCGTGACTAGCGGGGAGACCCAGTACTTC.

The genes are TRBV19 and TRBJ2-1, with D unclear. CDR3 length: 14 amino acids. CDR1 is LNHDA, CDR2 SQIVND, per germline (reference sequence). Trimming pared 4 bases from V and 4 bases from J, leaving 11 bases between. CDR3 in amino acids: CASSTRTDYNEQFF. The CDR3 DNA follows: TGTGCCAGTAGTACCCGGACCGATTACAATGAGCAGTTCTTC. Looking up the rest from reference TRBV19 and TRBJ2-1 gives the full variable domain: DGGITQSPKYLFRKEGQNVTLSCEQNLNHDAMYWYRQDPGQGLRLIYYSQIVNDFQKGDIAEGYSVSREKKESFPLTVTSAQKNPTAFYLCASSTRTDYNEQFFGPGTRLTVL.

V gene TRBV7-9 combines with J gene TRBJ2-7, with 13 nucleotides matching TRBD2. This CDR3 has 17 amino acids. The ends lost 4 bases at V and 0 bases at J; junction bases unmatched: 6. Germline lookup yields CDR1 SEHNR and CDR2 FQNEAQ (reference sequence). CDR3 in amino acids: CASSSPTSGRPSYEQYF. CDR3 sequence (DNA): TGTGCCAGCAGCTCACCGACTAGCGGGAGGCCCTCCTACGAGCAGTACTTC.

The rearrangement uses TRBV7-8 and TRBJ2-3; 10 nucleotides agree with TRBD1. The CDR3 spans 15 residues. V lost 5 bases, J lost 1 base, and 3 bases stayed unmatched. CDR1 and CDR2 (germline): SGHVS, FQNEAQ. CDR3 nucleotides: TGTGCCAGCAGCCCGGGACAGGGGCGCACAGATACGCAGTATTTT. Translation: CASSPGQGRTDTQYF.

This clonotype is medium-sized by share. This chain uses TRBV7-8 with TRBJ2-7; D might be TRBD1 (5 bases). Trimming removed 0 bases at V and 7 bases at J, with 13 bases between. Germline CDR1 is SGHVS and CDR2 is FQNEAQ. This CDR3 spans 14 amino acids. This chain's CDR3 is CASSLASAGWEQYF. Written as DNA, the CDR3 is TGTGCCAGCAGCTTAGCGTCGGCAGGGTGGGAGCAGTACTTC.

This clonotype ranks as medium-sized. CDR3 loop: CSVEGWSGGPSDTQYF. The CDR3 DNA reads as TGCAGCGTTGAGGGGTGGAGCGGGGGGCCGTCAGATACGCAGTATTTT. The chain uses TRBV29-1 and TRBJ2-3; 9 nucleotides align to TRBD2. Germline lookup yields CDR1 SQVTM and CDR2 ANQGSEA. The CDR3 totals 16 residues. V lost 3 bases and J lost 4; bases outside the gene matches: 11.

V usage is TRBV19 and J usage is TRBJ2-3; TRBD2 might be the D (5 bases). Deletions cut 3 bases from V and 1 base from J, with 17 bases between. CDR3 length: 17 residues. CDR1 and CDR2 from the germline V gene are LNHDA and SQIVND (reference sequence). The CDR3 coding sequence is TGTGCCAGTAGTATGAATAGAGGGATCATCGGCACAGATACGCAGTATTTT. Its protein product is CASSMNRGIIGTDTQYF.